This T cell receptor beta chain came from a study of blood T cells in healthy people across ages. Across the study: Template switching captured about one barcoded beta molecule per two T cells.

Primers used in a second PCR of about 7 to 12 cycles were a sample-barcoded 5' primer and a J-beta primer mix. With 12 random nucleotides, a template-switch adaptor tagged each individual cDNA molecule. MiXCR was run by TCRdb on the 5' RACE reads, yielding one entry per CDR3 protein. The sample has hundreds of thousands of distinct CDR3 sequences, approximately 30% seen once. Broader study findings: Older age coincided with a roughly linear decline in TCR beta diversity per million T cells. More naive CD4+ cells and higher diversity marked long-lived donors relative to aged donors.

This clonotype showed up many times. Its antigen is as yet unknown. The CDR3 contains 16 residues. The junction had 1 base not matched to a gene; V was cut back by 1 base and J by 5 bases. The V and J genes are TRBV12-3 or TRBV12-4 and TRBJ2-2, with 13 positions matching TRBD2. The clonotype was recovered from a woman of 80 years or more in good health. The sample comprised blood. The CDR3 DNA reads as TGTGCCAGCAGTTTAGGGGGACTAGCGGGGACCGGGGAGCTGTTTTTT. It specifies CASSLGGLAGTGELFF.